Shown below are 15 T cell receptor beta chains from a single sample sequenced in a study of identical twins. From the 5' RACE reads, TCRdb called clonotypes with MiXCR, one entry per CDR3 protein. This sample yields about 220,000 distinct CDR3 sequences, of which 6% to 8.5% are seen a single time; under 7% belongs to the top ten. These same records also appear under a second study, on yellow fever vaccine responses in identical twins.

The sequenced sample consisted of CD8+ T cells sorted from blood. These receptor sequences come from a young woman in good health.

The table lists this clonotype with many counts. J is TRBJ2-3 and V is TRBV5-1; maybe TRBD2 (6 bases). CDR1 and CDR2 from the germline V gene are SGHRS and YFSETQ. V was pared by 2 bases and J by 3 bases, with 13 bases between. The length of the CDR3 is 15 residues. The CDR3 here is CASSFPSDGTDTQYF. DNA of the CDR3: TGCGCCAGCAGCTTCCCTAGCGATGGAACAGATACGCAGTATTTT.

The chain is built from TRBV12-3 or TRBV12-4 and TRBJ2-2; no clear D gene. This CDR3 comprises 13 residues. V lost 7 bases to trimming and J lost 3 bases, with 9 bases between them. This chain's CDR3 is CASTEPDTGELFF. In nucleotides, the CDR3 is TGTGCCAGCACCGAGCCCGACACCGGGGAGCTGTTTTTT.

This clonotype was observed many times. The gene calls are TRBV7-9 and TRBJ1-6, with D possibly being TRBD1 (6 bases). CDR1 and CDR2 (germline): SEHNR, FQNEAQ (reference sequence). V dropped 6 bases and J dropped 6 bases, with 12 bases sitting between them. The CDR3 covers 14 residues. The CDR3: CASSPDSFNSPLHF. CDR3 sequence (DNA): TGTGCCAGCAGTCCGGACAGTTTTAATTCACCCCTCCACTTT.

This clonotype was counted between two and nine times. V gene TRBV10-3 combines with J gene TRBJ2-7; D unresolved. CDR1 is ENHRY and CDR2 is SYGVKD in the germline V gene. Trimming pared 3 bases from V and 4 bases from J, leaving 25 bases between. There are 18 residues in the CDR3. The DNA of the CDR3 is TGTGCCATCAGTGAAGTCTTTGGTACGGCTGAGACCCGATACGAGCAGTACTTC. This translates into CAISEVFGTAETRYEQYF.

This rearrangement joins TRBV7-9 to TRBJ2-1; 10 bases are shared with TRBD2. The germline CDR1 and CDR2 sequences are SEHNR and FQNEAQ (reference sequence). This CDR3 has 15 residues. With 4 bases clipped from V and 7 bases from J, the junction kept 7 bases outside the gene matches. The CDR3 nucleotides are TGTGCCAGCAGCTCAGCGGGAGGGGGGCCTAATGAGCAGTTCTTC. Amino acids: CASSSAGGGPNEQFF.

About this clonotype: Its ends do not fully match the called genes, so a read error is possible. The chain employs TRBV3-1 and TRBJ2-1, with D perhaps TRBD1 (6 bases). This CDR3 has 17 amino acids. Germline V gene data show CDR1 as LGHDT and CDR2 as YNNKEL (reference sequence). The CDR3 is CASSQEWGPKKYNEQFF. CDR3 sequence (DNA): TGTGCCAGCAGTCAAGAGTGGGGGCCCAAAAAATACAATGAGCAGTTCTTC.

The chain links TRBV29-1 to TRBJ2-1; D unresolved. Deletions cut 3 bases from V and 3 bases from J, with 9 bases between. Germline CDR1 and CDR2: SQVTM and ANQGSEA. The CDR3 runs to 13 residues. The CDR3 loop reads CSVDVGNYNEQFF. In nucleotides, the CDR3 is TGCAGCGTTGACGTGGGGAACTACAATGAGCAGTTCTTC.

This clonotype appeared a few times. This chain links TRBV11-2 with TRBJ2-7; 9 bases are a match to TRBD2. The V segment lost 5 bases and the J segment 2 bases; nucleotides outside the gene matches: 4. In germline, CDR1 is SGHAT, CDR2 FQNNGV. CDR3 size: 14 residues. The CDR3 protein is CASSLAGNAYEQYF. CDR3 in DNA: TGTGCCAGCAGCCTAGCGGGAAACGCCTACGAGCAGTACTTC. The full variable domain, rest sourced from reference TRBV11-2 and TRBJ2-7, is EAGVAQSPRYKIIEKRQSVAFWCNPISGHATLYWYQQILGQGPKLLIQFQNNGVVDDSQLPKDRFSAERLKGVDSTLKIQPAKLEDSAVYLCASSLAGNAYEQYFGPGTRLTVT.

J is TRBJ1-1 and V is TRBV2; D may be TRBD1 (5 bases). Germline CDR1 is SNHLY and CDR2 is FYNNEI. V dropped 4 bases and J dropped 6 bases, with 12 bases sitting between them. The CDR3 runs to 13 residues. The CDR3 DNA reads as TGTGCCAGCAGTGTCGGAGGGGATGCTGAAGCTTTCTTT. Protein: CASSVGGDAEAFF. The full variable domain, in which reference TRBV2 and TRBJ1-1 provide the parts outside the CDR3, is EPEVTQTPSHQVTQMGQEVILRCVPISNHLYFYWYRQILGQKVEFLVSFYNNEISEKSEIFDDQFSVERPDGSNFTLKIRSTKLEDSAMYFCASSVGGDAEAFFGQGTRLTVV.

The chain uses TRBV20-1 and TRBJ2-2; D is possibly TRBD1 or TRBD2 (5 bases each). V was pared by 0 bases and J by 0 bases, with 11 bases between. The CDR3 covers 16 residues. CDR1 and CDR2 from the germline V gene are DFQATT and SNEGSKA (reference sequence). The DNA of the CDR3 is TGCAGTGCTAGAGATCGGGACCCGCCGAACACCGGGGAGCTGTTTTTT. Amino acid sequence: CSARDRDPPNTGELFF.

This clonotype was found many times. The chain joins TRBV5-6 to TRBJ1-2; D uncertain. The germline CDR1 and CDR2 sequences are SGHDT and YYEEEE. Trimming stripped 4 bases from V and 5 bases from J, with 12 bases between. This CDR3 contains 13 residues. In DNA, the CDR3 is TGTGCCAGCAGCCTTCAGCCCATATATGGCTACACCTTC. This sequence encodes CASSLQPIYGYTF.

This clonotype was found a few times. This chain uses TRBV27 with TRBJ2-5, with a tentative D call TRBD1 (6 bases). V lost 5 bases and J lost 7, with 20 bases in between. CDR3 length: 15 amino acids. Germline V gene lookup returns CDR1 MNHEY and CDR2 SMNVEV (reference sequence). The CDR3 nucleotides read TGTGCCAGCAGTCCCGCGCCCACAGGGTCCGGGACCCAGTACTTC. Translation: CASSPAPTGSGTQYF.

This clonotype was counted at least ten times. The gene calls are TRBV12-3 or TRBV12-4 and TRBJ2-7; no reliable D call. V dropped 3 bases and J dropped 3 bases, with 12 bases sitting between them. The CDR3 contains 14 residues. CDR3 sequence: CASSFRNLLYEQYF. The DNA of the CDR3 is TGTGCCAGCAGTTTTCGCAACCTCCTCTACGAGCAGTACTTC.

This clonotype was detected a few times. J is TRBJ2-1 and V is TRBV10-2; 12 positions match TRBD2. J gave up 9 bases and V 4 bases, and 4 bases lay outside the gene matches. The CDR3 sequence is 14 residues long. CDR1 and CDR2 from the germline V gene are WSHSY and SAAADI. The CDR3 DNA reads TGCGCCAGCAGTGGGACTAGCGGGATTCCTGAGCAGTTCTTC. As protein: CASSGTSGIPEQFF.

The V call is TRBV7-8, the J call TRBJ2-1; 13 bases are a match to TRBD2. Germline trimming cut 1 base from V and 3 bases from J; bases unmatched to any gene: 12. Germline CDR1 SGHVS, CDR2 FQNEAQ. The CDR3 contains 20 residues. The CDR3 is CASSLEGGTSGDFRYNEQFF. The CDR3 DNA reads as TGTGCCAGCAGCTTAGAGGGGGGGACTAGCGGGGACTTTCGCTACAATGAGCAGTTCTTC.